Listed here are 6 T cell receptor beta chains from one sample, sequenced in a study of shared clonotypes between healthy human individuals. Assay used: immunoSEQ multiplex PCR; TCRdb lists only in-frame clones, some missing. The repertoire includes fewer than 1.6 million clones, around 98.5% of them detected once, and about 0.4% sits in the top ten. The specimen sequenced was naive CD4+ T cells sorted from blood. Subset described: CD45RA+ positively selected. Source of these receptors: a man between 25 and 39 years old in good health.

The chain links TRBV28 to TRBJ2-7, with no clear D. V shed 5 bases and J shed 4 bases, with 9 bases lying between them. The CDR3 consists of 12 residues. Germline lookup yields CDR1 MDHEN and CDR2 SYDVKM. The CDR3 bases are TGTGCCAGCAGTAGGGCCCTTTACGAGCAGTACTTC. It translates to CASSRALYEQYF. The full variable domain, its missing parts supplied by reference TRBV28 and TRBJ2-7, is DVKVTQSSRYLVKRTGEKVFLECVQDMDHENMFWYRQDPGLGLRLIYFSYDVKMKEKGDIPEGYSVSREKKERFSLILESASTNQTSMYLCASSRALYEQYFGPGTRLTVT.

This clone was detected only once. This sample includes further DNA sequences coding for the same CDR3. J is TRBJ1-1 and V is TRBV14; D remains unclear. The CDR3 totals 13 residues. The germline gives CDR1 SGHDN, CDR2 FVKESK. Trimming pared 2 bases from V and 2 bases from J, leaving 6 bases between. The CDR3 loop reads CASSQKRNTEAFF. CDR3 bases: TGTGCCAGCAGCCAAAAGAGAAACACTGAAGCTTTCTTT.

This clone was seen only once. This chain uses TRBV9 with TRBJ2-1; 11 nucleotides agree with TRBD2. Germline trimming cut 0 bases from V and 9 bases from J; bases unmatched to any gene: 5. The V gene's germline CDR1 is SGDLS and CDR2 YYNGEE. This CDR3 is 15 amino acids long. This CDR3 is CASSVVLAGEGEQFF. The CDR3, as DNA: TGTGCCAGCAGCGTAGTACTAGCGGGAGAGGGTGAGCAGTTCTTC.

Concerning this clone itself: The sample holds other DNA sequences that translate to the same CDR3. The chain couples TRBV18 to TRBJ1-2; tentatively, D is TRBD1 (5 bases). Deletions cut 2 bases from V and 0 bases from J, with 7 bases between. The germline gives CDR1 KGHSH, CDR2 LQKENI. The CDR3 is made up of 14 amino acids. CDR3 in amino acids: CASSPGGSNYGYTF. CDR3 bases: TGTGCCAGCTCACCAGGGGGTTCTAACTATGGCTACACCTTC.

The chain combines TRBV5-1 with TRBJ2-5; D ambiguous. Germline V CDR1 and CDR2: SGHRS, YFSETQ. With 0 bases removed from V and 4 bases from J, the gap between germline ends came to 16 bases. This CDR3 has 16 amino acids. The CDR3 DNA reads TGCGCCAGCAGCTTGGCGGGTCCGGCCCCATCAGAGACCCAGTACTTC. Protein sequence: CASSLAGPAPSETQYF.

The rearrangement uses TRBV5-5 and TRBJ2-2, with D unresolved. CDR3 length: 16 amino acids. Germline assignment: CDR1 SGHKS and CDR2 YYEKEE (reference sequence). Trimming took off 4 bases at V and 4 bases at J, with 17 bases between the two ends. CDR3 sequence reads: CASSQLSYRLTGELFF. The CDR3 DNA reads as TGTGCCAGCAGCCAGTTAAGTTACCGACTCACCGGGGAGCTGTTTTTT.